Listed below are T cell receptor beta chains from one sample, sequenced in a study of blood T cell repertoires in COVID-19. Measured with immunoSEQ multiplex PCR; TCRdb has only the in-frame clones, and not every one. This sample has about 140,000 clones; roughly 80% occur once, and the top ten carry around 4%. Sequenced: peripheral blood. The receptors were sampled from a woman in her sixties or seventies with acute or convalescent COVID-19. CDR3s leave out the opening cysteine and the closing phenylalanine or tryptophan. Fields, in order: J gene, V gene, CDR3 protein.

TRBJ1-6	TRBV3-1/TRBV3-2	ASSTHRALRGSPLH
TRBJ2-5	TRBV5-1	ASSFESEGETQY
TRBJ1-1	TRBV14	ASSRTGWNTEAF
TRBJ2-7	TRBV16	ASTSEQGWEQY
TRBJ2-2	TRBV6-1	ASRETGTANTGELF
TRBJ2-7	TRBV3-1/TRBV3-2	ASSQGDSYEQY
TRBJ1-2	TRBV27	ASSPSTGSYGYT
TRBJ1-5	TRBV28	ASSLLSNQPQH
TRBJ2-1	TRBV6-5	ASSYGQGIYNEQF
TRBJ1-6	TRBV4-2	ASSQEGQGTSPLH
TRBJ2-5	TRBV14	ASSRGGRRLGETQY
TRBJ1-2	TRBV10-3	AISESVGGDGYT
TRBJ2-2	TRBV5-1	ASSLEGVWNTGELF
TRBJ1-2	TRBV9	ASSPRTGSEYGYT
TRBJ2-3	TRBV19	ASGSERGLRGDTQY
TRBJ2-6	TRBV7-3	ASSSQGKGANVLT
TRBJ2-1	TRBV29-1	SVPAGGLSSYNEQF
TRBJ2-7	TRBV29-1	SVGGLAGVEQY
TRBJ1-1	TRBV6-1	ASSEAGDTEAF
TRBJ1-2	TRBV6-2/TRBV6-3	ASSYRTENGYT
TRBJ2-5	TRBV10-3	AISESRAGVQETQY
TRBJ2-3	TRBV9	ASSPAPGITLGSQY
TRBJ1-2	TRBV7-9	ASSIGWDRESEGYT
TRBJ2-7	TRBV7-9	ASSQTLAHRGWTYEQY
TRBJ1-2	TRBV24-1	ATSDRMDRVGGYT
TRBJ1-6	TRBV28	ASSFTVINSPLH
TRBJ2-2	TRBV4-3	ASSQAAGGVSTGELF
TRBJ1-1	TRBV18	ASSPRGEMTEAF